The table lists the clone carrying this TCR beta chain with many counts. This specimen comes from a study of T cells in Graves' hyperthyroidism and ophthalmopathy. From RNA transcripts, TCR beta CDR3 regions were amplified. The TCR CDR3 first-round RT-PCR relied on the HTBI primer set. TCRdb redid the calling of the multiplex PCR reads with MiXCR, one entry per CDR3 protein. The repertoire has approximately 330,000 distinct CDR3 sequences, approximately 13% of them found once; the top ten carry 34%. From germline, CDR1 is SGHAT and CDR2 FQNNGV. V lost 0 bases to trimming and J lost 5 bases, with 14 bases between them. This CDR3 has 16 amino acids.

The sequenced sample was blood. This TCR derives from a woman aged 35 to 49 with Graves' ophthalmopathy. V is TRBV11-2 and J is TRBJ2-1; a weak D match, TRBD2 (5 bases). CDR3 bases: TGTGCCAGCAGCTTAGAAGCGGCCTCTGATCACAATGAGCAGTTCTTC. It codes for CASSLEAASDHNEQFF.